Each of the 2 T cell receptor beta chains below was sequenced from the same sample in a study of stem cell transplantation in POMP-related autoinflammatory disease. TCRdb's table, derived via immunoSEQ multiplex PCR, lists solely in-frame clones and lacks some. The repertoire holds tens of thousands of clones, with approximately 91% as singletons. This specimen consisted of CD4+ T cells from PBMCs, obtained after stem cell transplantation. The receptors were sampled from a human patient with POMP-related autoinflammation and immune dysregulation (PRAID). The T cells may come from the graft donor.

CDR3 nucleotides: TGTGCCAGCTCACCAGCACAGGCATACACCGGGGAGCTGTTTTTT. It codes for CASSPAQAYTGELFF. The chain employs TRBV18 and TRBJ2-2; D is possibly TRBD1 (5 bases). The V and J ends lost 2 bases and 3 bases respectively, with 10 bases between them. Germline lookup yields CDR1 KGHSH and CDR2 LQKENI. This CDR3 contains 15 residues.

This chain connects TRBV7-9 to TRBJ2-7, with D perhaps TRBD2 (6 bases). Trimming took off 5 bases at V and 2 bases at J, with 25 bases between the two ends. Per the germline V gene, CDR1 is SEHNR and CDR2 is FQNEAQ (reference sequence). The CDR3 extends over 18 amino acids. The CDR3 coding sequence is TGTGCCAGCAGCCGTTTTCCGGGACCGAGGGGAGGCCCCTACGAGCAGTACTTC. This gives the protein CASSRFPGPRGGPYEQYF.